The T cell receptor (beta chain) under discussion was sequenced for a study of beta chain features in type 1 diabetes. Overall study results and limits: Shorter TCRB CDR3s, moderately but significantly so, were found in Type 1 diabetes patients in all four CD4+ subsets. Reads derived from cDNA could over-represent cells showing high TCR expression.

Post-sort purity exceeded 95% for all sorted populations. Germline values: CDR1 MDHEN, CDR2 SYDVKM. J was trimmed by 0 bases and V by 11 bases; bases with no gene match: 6. The CDR3 is 14 amino acids. A note on this clone: What it binds is not known.

Every isolated RNA sample was fully reverse transcribed, so sequencing captured expressed TCRB transcripts. Here immunoSEQ multiplex PCR was the method, and the copy in TCRdb shows in-frame clones only, minus some. The sample consists of about 660,000 clones, 11% to 15% of them appearing once. V usage is TRBV28 and J usage is TRBJ2-1; 8 bases fit TRBD2. This clonotype was sampled from a man aged 18 to 30 with type 1 diabetes. The sequencing sample was made of naive CD4+ T cells from blood. CDR3 sequence reads: CASRAGGSYNEQFF. In DNA, the CDR3 is TGTGCCTCCCGGGCGGGAGGCTCCTACAATGAGCAGTTCTTC.